The T cell receptor (beta chain) described here comes from a study of T cell changes during pregnancy in multiple sclerosis. Data came from immunoSEQ multiplex PCR; TCRdb stores just in-frame clones and leaves some out. The sample lists around 69,000 clones, about nine tenths occurring once. This clone came up once. The CDR3 is made up of 18 amino acids. The chain is built from TRBV21-1 and TRBJ2-1; TRBD2, as called in the table, went unchecked against the DNA. TRBV21-1 is an annotated pseudogene. This TCR was recovered from a female donor in good health, enrolled as a control in a pregnancy study. Source: peripheral blood, taken in the second trimester of pregnancy. The CDR3 loop reads CASSKKVLRREIMNEQFF. The CDR3 bases are TGTGCCAGCAGCAAAAAGGTCCTGAGGCGGGAGATAATGAATGAGCAGTTCTTC.